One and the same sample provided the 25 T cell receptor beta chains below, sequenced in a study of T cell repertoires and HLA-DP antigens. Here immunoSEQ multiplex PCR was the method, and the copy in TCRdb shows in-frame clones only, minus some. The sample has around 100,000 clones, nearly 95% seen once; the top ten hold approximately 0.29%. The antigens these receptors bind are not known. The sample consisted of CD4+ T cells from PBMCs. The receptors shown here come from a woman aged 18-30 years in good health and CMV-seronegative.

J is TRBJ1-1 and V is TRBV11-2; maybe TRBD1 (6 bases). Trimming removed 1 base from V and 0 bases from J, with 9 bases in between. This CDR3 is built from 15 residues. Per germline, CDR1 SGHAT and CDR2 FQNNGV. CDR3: CASSLGTVMNTEAFF. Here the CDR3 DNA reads TGTGCCAGCAGCTTAGGGACAGTAATGAACACTGAAGCTTTCTTT.

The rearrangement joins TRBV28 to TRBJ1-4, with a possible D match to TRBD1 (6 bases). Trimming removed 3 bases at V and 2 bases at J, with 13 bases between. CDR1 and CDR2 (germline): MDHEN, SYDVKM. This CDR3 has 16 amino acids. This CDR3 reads CASSFPRGETNEKLFF. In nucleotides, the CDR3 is TGTGCCAGCAGTTTCCCAAGGGGGGAGACTAATGAAAAACTGTTTTTT.

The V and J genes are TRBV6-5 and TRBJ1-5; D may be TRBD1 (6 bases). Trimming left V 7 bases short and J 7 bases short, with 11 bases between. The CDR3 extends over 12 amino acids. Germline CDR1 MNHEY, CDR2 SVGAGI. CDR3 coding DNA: TGTGCCAGCAAGTACAGGGACCAGCCCCAGCATTTT. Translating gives CASKYRDQPQHF.

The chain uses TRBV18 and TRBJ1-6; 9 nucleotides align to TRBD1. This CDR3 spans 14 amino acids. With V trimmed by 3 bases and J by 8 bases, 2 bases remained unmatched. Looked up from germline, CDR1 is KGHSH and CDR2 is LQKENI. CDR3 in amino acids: CASSPGQGDSPLHF. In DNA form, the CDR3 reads TGTGCCAGCTCACCGGGACAGGGAGATTCACCCCTCCACTTT.

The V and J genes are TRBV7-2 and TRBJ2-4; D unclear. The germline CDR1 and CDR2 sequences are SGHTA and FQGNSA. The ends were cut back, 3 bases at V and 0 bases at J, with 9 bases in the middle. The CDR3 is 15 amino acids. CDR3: CASSLGSIAKNIQYF. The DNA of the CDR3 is TGTGCCAGCAGCTTGGGCTCTATAGCCAAAAACATTCAGTACTTC.

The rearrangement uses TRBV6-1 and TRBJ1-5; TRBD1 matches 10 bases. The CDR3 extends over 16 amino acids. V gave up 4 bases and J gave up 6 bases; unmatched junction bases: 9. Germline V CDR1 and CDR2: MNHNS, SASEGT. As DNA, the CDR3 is TGTGCCAGCAGTGCCCTCCGACAGGGGGCGGGTCAGCCCCAGCATTTT. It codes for CASSALRQGAGQPQHF.

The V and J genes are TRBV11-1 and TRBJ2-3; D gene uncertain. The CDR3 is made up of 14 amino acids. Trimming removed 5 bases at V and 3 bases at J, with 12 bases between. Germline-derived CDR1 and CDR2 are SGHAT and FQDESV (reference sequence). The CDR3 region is CASSLALVTDTQYF. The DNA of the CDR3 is TGTGCCAGCAGCCTGGCCCTAGTAACAGATACGCAGTATTTT.

The CDR3 DNA sequence: TGTGCCAGCAGCCCCGATATAGTCCGCGAGCAGTTCTTC. Amino acid sequence: CASSPDIVREQFF. The chain uses TRBV7-2 and TRBJ2-1, with D unresolved. Trimming removed 5 bases at V and 10 bases at J, with 15 bases between. CDR1 SGHTA and CDR2 FQGNSA come from the germline V gene. CDR3 length: 13 amino acids.

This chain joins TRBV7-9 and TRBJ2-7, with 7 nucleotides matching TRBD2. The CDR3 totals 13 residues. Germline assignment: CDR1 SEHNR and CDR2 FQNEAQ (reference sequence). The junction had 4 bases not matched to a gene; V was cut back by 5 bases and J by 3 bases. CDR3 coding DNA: TGTGCCAGCAGCACCAGGGAGGGCTACGAGCAGTACTTC. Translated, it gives CASSTREGYEQYF.

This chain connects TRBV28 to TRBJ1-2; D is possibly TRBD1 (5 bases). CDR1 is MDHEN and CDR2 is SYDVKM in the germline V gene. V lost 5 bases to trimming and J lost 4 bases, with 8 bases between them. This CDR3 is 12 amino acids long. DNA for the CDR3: TGTGCCAGCAGTCCCGACAGCTATGGCTACACCTTC. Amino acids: CASSPDSYGYTF.

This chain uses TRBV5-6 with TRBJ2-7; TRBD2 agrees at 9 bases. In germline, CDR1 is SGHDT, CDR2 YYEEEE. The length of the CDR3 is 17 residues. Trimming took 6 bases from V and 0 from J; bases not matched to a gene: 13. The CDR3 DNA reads TGTGCCAGCAACCCCTCCGGGCTAGCGGGATTCTCCTACGAGCAGTACTTC. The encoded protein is CASNPSGLAGFSYEQYF.

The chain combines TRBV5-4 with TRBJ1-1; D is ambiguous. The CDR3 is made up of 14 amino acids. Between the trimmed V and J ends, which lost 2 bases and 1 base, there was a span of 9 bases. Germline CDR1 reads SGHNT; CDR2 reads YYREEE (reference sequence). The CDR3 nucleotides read TGTGCCAGCAGCTTACGTTTAGGGAACACTGAAGCTTTCTTT. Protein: CASSLRLGNTEAFF. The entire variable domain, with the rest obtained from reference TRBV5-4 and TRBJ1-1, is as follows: ETGVTQSPTHLIKTRGQQVTLRCSSQSGHNTVSWYQQALGQGPQFIFQYYREEENGRGNFPPRFSGLQFPNYSSELNVNALELDDSALYLCASSLRLGNTEAFFGQGTRLTVV.

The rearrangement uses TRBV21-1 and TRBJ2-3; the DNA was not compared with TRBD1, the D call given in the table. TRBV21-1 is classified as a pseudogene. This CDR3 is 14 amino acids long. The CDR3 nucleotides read TGTGCCAGCAGCAAACCAGAAAACCCAGATACGCAGTATTTT. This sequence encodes CASSKPENPDTQYF.

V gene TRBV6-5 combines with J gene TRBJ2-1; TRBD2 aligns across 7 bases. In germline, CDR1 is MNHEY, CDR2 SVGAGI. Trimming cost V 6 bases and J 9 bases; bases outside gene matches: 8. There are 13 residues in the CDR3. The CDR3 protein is CASRRDYTTEQFF. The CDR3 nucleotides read TGTGCCAGCAGGCGGGACTACACCACTGAGCAGTTCTTC.

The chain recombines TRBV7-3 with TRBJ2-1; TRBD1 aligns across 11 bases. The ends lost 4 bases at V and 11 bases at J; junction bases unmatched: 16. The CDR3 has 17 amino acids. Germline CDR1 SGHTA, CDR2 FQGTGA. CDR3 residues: CASSSEGSGQGVAKQFF. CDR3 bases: TGTGCCAGCAGCTCCGAAGGTTCGGGACAGGGGGTAGCGAAGCAGTTCTTC.

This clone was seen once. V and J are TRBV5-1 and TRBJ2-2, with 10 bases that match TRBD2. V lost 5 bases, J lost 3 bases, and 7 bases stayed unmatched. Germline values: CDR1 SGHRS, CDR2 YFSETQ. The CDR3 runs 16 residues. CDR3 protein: CASSAAGGPDTGELFF. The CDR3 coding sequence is TGCGCCAGCAGTGCAGCGGGAGGGCCGGACACCGGGGAGCTGTTTTTT.

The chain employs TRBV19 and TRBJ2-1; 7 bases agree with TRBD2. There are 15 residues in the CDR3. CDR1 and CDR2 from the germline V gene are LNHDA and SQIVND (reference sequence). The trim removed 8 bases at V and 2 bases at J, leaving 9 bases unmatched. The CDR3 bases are TGTGCCAGTTGGGCTCCGGGACTACCCTACAATGAGCAGTTCTTC. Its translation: CASWAPGLPYNEQFF.

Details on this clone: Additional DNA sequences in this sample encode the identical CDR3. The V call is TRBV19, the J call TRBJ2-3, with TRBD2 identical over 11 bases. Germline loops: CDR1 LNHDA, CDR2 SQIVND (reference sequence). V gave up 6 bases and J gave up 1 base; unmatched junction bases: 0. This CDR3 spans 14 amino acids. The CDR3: CASRLAGGTDTQYF. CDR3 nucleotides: TGTGCCAGTAGACTAGCGGGGGGCACAGATACGCAGTATTTT.

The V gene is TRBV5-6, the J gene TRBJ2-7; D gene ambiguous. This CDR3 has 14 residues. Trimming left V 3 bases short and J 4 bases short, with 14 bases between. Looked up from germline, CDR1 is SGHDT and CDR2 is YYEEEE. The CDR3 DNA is TGTGCCAGCAGCTCCCCTGGGTGGGGTTACGAGCAGTACTTC. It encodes CASSSPGWGYEQYF.

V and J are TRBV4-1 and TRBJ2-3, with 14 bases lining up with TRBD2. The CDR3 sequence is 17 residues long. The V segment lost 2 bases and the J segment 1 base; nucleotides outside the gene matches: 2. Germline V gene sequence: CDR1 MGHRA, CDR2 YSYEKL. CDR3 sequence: CASSQQGLAGGTDTQYF. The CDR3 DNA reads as TGCGCCAGCAGCCAACAGGGACTAGCGGGAGGCACAGATACGCAGTATTTT.

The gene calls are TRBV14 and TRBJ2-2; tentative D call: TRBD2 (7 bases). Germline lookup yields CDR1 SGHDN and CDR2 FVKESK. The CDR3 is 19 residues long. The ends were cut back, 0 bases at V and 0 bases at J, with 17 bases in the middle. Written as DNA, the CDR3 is TGTGCCAGCAGCCAAGATCGGGGGCGGGGGAGACCGAACACCGGGGAGCTGTTTTTT. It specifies CASSQDRGRGRPNTGELFF.

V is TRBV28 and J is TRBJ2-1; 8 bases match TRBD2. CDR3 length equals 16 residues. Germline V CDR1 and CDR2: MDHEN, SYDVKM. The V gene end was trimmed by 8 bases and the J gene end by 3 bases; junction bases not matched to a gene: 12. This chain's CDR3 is CASESPPGTSYNEQFF. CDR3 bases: TGTGCCAGCGAATCCCCCCCCGGGACTAGCTACAATGAGCAGTTCTTC.

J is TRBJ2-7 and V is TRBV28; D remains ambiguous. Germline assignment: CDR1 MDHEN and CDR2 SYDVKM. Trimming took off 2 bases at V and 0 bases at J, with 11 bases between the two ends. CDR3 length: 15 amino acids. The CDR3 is CASSLADASSYEQYF. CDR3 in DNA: TGTGCCAGCAGTTTAGCGGACGCCAGCTCCTACGAGCAGTACTTC.

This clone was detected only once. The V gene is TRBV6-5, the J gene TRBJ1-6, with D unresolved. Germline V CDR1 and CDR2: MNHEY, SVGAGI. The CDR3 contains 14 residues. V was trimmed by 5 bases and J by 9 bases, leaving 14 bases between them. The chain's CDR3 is CASSPGRVGSPLHF. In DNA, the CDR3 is TGTGCCAGCAGTCCCGGGAGGGTAGGTTCACCCCTCCACTTT.

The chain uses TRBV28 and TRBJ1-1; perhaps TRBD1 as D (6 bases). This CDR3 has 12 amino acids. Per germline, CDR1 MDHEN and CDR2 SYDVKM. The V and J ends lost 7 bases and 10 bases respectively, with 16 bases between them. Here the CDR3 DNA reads TGTGCCAGCACTCTTTGGGGGGCAGGAGCTTTCTTT. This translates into CASTLWGAGAFF.